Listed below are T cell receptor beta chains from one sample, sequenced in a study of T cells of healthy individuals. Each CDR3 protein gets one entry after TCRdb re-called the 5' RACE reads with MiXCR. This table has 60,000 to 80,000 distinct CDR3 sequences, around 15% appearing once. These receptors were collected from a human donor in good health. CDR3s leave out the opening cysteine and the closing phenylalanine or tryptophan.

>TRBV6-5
ASSYSGGRGQY
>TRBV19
ASSIDYEQY
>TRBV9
ASSVGAGRYNEQF
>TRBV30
AWSLGTGGTEAF
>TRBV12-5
ASGFLLPDSATNEKLF
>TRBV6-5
ASSYSTSALTYEQY
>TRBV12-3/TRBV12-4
ASSPVAGGGEQY
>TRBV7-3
ASSLEAGGGGEQF
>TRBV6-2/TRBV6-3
ASGNGGELF
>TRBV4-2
ASSHNNAGYEQY
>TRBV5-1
ASSRGGAGGFDEQF
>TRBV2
ASRGGLGGELF
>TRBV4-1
ASSQVGGAREQY
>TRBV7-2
ASSLGGSGSTDTQY
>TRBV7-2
ASSSPLYNEQF
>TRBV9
ASSVRGIDEQF
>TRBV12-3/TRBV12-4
ASSSPETGELF